A single sample is the source of the 21 T cell receptor beta chains below, sequenced in a study of patients and donors after allogeneic stem cell transplantation (TCRdb year 2020). Libraries were prepared through RT-PCR. The instrument was a NextSeq 550. TCRdb redid the processing of the public reads, applying fastp at Q25 and MiXCR, and retained in-frame beta chains. Records with the same CDR3 protein are collapsed into one entry carrying the most frequent genes and DNA. The sample table holds fewer than 25,000 distinct CDR3 sequences, of which 4.9% were seen once. Together, the top ten hold around 37% of the sample. The sequencing sample was made of blood, either unsorted or a sorted T cell fraction (not recorded which). These receptors originate from a human donor who was either an allogeneic HSCT recipient or a stem cell or donor lymphocyte infusion donor (not recorded which). It is not recorded whose cells these are; they may come from a transplant donor.

The chain employs TRBV7-9 and TRBJ2-1; D is ambiguous. Trimming removed 2 bases from V and 7 bases from J, with 6 bases in between. The CDR3 has 12 amino acids. In germline, CDR1 is SEHNR, CDR2 FQNEAQ (reference sequence). CDR3 protein: CASSLNANEQFF. DNA of the CDR3: TGTGCCAGCAGCTTAAACGCGAATGAGCAGTTCTTC.

V and J are TRBV3-1 and TRBJ1-2, with D possibly matching TRBD1 (6 bases). Trimming shortened V by 3 bases and J by 7 bases, and 15 bases separated the two germline ends. This CDR3 has 14 amino acids. Per the germline V gene, CDR1 is LGHDT and CDR2 is YNNKEL (reference sequence). CDR3 region: CASSQDRSGGGYTF. CDR3 nucleotides: TGTGCCAGCAGCCAGGACAGATCCGGGGGTGGCTACACCTTC.

Details on this clonotype: Since a much larger clone is just one base distant, this may be a read error. The rearrangement links TRBV28 to TRBJ1-2; D gene unclear. Germline V gene sequence: CDR1 MDHEN, CDR2 SYDVKM. This CDR3 comprises 16 residues. The V end was cut by 2 bases, the J end by 8 bases, with 21 bases between. CDR3 DNA sequence: TGTGCCAGCAGTTTACTATTCGGGCAGAGGGCAAACGGCTACACCTTC. It codes for CASSLLFGQRANGYTF.

This clonotype has a handful of counts. The chain combines TRBV6-1 with TRBJ2-7, with D unresolved. V lost 2 bases, J lost 3 bases, and 8 bases lay in between. This CDR3 is built from 13 residues. Germline CDR1 is MNHNS and CDR2 is SASEGT. Here the CDR3 DNA reads TGTGCCAGCAGTGAATTTATGGGCTACGAGCAGTACTTC. Translation: CASSEFMGYEQYF.

This clonotype was seen ten or more times. V usage is TRBV5-6 and J usage is TRBJ2-7; TRBD1 agrees at 8 bases. CDR3 length: 15 amino acids. V shed 4 bases and J 6 bases; nucleotides not matched to a gene: 12. Germline assignment: CDR1 SGHDT and CDR2 YYEEEE. Written as DNA, the CDR3 is TGTGCCAGCAGCCCCAGACAGGGGTACAGGGGCGAGCAGTACTTC. Its protein is CASSPRQGYRGEQYF.

This clonotype was counted at least ten times. The rearrangement links TRBV15 to TRBJ1-2; 7 nucleotides match TRBD1. Germline V gene lookup returns CDR1 LNHNV and CDR2 YYDKDF (reference sequence). This CDR3 contains 16 residues. V trimming: 5 bases; J trimming: 0 bases; junction bases outside the gene matches: 9. CDR3 sequence reads: CATSRYRDRANYGYTF. The CDR3 DNA sequence: TGTGCCACCAGCCGATACCGGGACAGAGCTAACTATGGCTACACCTTC.

The chain employs TRBV6-2 or TRBV6-3 and TRBJ2-7, with 8 nucleotides matching TRBD2. Per the germline V gene, CDR1 is MNHEY and CDR2 is SVGEGT. This CDR3 is 14 amino acids long. V trimming: 9 bases; J trimming: 4 bases; junction bases outside the gene matches: 11. The CDR3 coding sequence is TGTGCCAGTAAGGGGCGGGAGGTACAGTACGAGCAGTACTTC. It specifies CASKGREVQYEQYF.

The rearrangement joins TRBV19 to TRBJ2-7; D gene ambiguous. Per the germline V gene, CDR1 is LNHDA and CDR2 is SQIVND (reference sequence). The V end lost 5 bases, the J end lost 0 bases, and 11 bases lay between the germline ends. The CDR3 runs to 14 residues. CDR3 region: CASSPRSFSYEQYF. CDR3 in DNA: TGTGCCAGTAGTCCCAGGTCCTTCTCCTACGAGCAGTACTTC.

This clonotype has ten or more counts. The chain combines TRBV9 with TRBJ2-1, with TRBD2 matching over 14 bases. Trimming removed 4 bases from V and 7 bases from J; junction bases left unmatched: 10. The germline CDR1 and CDR2 sequences are SGDLS and YYNGEE. This CDR3 spans 17 amino acids. The CDR3 region has the DNA TGTGCCAGCAGCCCGGATGGGACTAGCGGGAGAAGGAATGAGCAGTTCTTC. Its protein product is CASSPDGTSGRRNEQFF.

This clonotype was counted ten times or more. The genes are TRBV9 and TRBJ1-2; no firm D call. V lost 0 bases, J lost 4 bases, and 10 bases lay in between. CDR3 size: 14 residues. CDR1 and CDR2 (germline): SGDLS, YYNGEE. This chain's CDR3 is CASSVVDGPYGYTF. CDR3 nucleotide sequence: TGTGCCAGCAGCGTAGTAGACGGGCCCTATGGCTACACCTTC.

The table lists this clonotype with many counts. The chain uses TRBV20-1 and TRBJ2-7; 7 nucleotides line up with TRBD1. Germline V gives CDR1 DFQATT, CDR2 SNEGSKA (reference sequence). V was clipped by 6 bases and J by 7 bases; unmatched bases: 12. The CDR3 is 13 residues long. CDR3 sequence (DNA): TGCAGTGCCTCCTCCGGGACAGCCTTGGAGCAGTACTTC. This codes for CSASSGTALEQYF.

This chain uses TRBV7-9 with TRBJ2-3; 9 bases agree with TRBD2. Germline V lookup: CDR1 SEHNR, CDR2 FQNEAQ (reference sequence). There are 17 residues in the CDR3. Germline trimming cut 6 bases from V and 5 bases from J; bases unmatched to any gene: 15. The CDR3 region has the DNA TGTGCCAGCAGGTTCCGAATAGCGGGAGTTGTGGGAGATACGCAGTATTTT. As protein: CASRFRIAGVVGDTQYF.

This clonotype was seen at least ten times. The chain combines TRBV19 with TRBJ2-2, with D uncertain. CDR1 and CDR2 from the germline V gene are LNHDA and SQIVND (reference sequence). This CDR3 region has 16 residues. Trimming shortened V by 10 bases and J by 0 bases, and 18 bases separated the two germline ends. The CDR3 nucleotides are TGTGCCACCACCTCATTTGGGGTACCGAACACCGGGGAGCTGTTTTTT. Its translation: CATTSFGVPNTGELFF.

This clonotype was picked up many times. The V gene is TRBV7-3, the J gene TRBJ2-2, with 12 bases lining up with TRBD2. The germline gives CDR1 SGHTA, CDR2 FQGTGA. V dropped 4 bases and J dropped 7; count of bases not matched to a gene: 7. The length of the CDR3 is 16 residues. CDR3 protein: CASSSLAGGLGGELFF. DNA of the CDR3: TGTGCCAGCAGCTCACTAGCGGGGGGCCTTGGCGGGGAGCTGTTTTTT.

This clonotype was found many times. J is TRBJ2-7 and V is TRBV6-5; 10 bases line up with TRBD1. V was clipped by 2 bases and J by 2 bases; unmatched bases: 3. CDR3 length: 15 amino acids. CDR1 is MNHEY and CDR2 is SVGAGI in the germline V gene. The CDR3 here is CASSYPTGGTYEQYF. In nucleotides, the CDR3 is TGTGCCAGCAGTTACCCGACAGGGGGCACCTACGAGCAGTACTTC.

V is TRBV7-9 and J is TRBJ2-7; 11 nucleotides agree with TRBD1. Per the germline V gene, CDR1 is SEHNR and CDR2 is FQNEAQ (reference sequence). The CDR3 length is 14 residues. The V gene end was trimmed by 5 bases and the J gene end by 5 bases; junction bases not matched to a gene: 5. CDR3 residues: CASSRTGGWDEQYF. The CDR3 region has the DNA TGTGCCAGCAGCCGGACAGGGGGCTGGGACGAGCAGTACTTC.

This clonotype was observed many times. The rearrangement links TRBV19 to TRBJ1-1; no clear D gene. Germline V lookup: CDR1 LNHDA, CDR2 SQIVND (reference sequence). Trimming took off 6 bases at V and 1 base at J, with 9 bases between the two ends. This CDR3 is built from 13 residues. CDR3 sequence: CASRYYRNTEAFF. The CDR3 bases are TGTGCCAGTAGATATTACAGGAACACTGAAGCTTTCTTT.

This clonotype was counted many times. The rearrangement uses TRBV7-9 and TRBJ1-1, with D possibly matching TRBD1 (6 bases). The germline V and J ends were trimmed by 5 bases and 0 bases, with 10 bases remaining between them. From germline, CDR1 is SEHNR and CDR2 FQNEAQ (reference sequence). This CDR3 comprises 14 residues. CDR3 DNA: TGTGCCAGCAGCCCGGGGGCCCTGAACACTGAAGCTTTCTTT. Amino acids: CASSPGALNTEAFF.

Relative to its sample, this clonotype is medium-sized. The genes are TRBV3-1 and TRBJ1-6; tentative D call: TRBD1 (5 bases). Trimming stripped 0 bases from V and 16 bases from J, with 13 bases between. The CDR3 sequence is 13 residues long. The germline V gene has CDR1 LGHDT and CDR2 YNNKEL (reference sequence). The CDR3: CASSQDRGSGLHF. Here the CDR3 DNA reads TGTGCCAGCAGCCAAGATCGGGGCAGCGGACTCCACTTT.

At least ten counts were recorded for this clonotype. J is TRBJ2-7 and V is TRBV5-4, with TRBD1 identical over 9 bases. Germline CDR1 reads SGHNT; CDR2 reads YYREEE (reference sequence). The J segment lost 5 bases and the V segment lost 0 bases, leaving 6 bases of the junction unmatched. The CDR3 length is 15 residues. CDR3 protein: CASSLAGTGINEQYF. The CDR3 DNA reads TGTGCCAGCAGCTTGGCCGGGACAGGGATAAACGAGCAGTACTTC.

This clonotype was recorded many times. The rearrangement links TRBV5-1 to TRBJ2-2; D is perhaps TRBD1 or TRBD2 (5 bases each). V was shortened by 4 bases and J by 1 base, with 14 bases between the two germline ends. CDR1 SGHRS and CDR2 YFSETQ come from the germline V gene. This CDR3 has 16 residues. CDR3 amino acids: CASSGTNIMNTGELFF. Here the CDR3 DNA reads TGCGCCAGCAGCGGGACCAATATTATGAACACCGGGGAGCTGTTTTTT.